One sample yielded the 21 T cell receptor beta chains listed below, sequenced in a study of response to subunit inactivated influenza vaccine. TCRdb reanalysed the RT-PCR reads using MiXCR and keeps one entry per CDR3 protein. The sample carries around 790,000 distinct CDR3 sequences, 21% recorded once. Here the sequenced sample was PBMCs from blood, taken less than 6 days after vaccination. Receptors originate from a man between 45 and 60 years old who received an inactivated influenza vaccine.

The chain links TRBV5-1 to TRBJ2-3; possibly TRBD2 for D (6 bases). This CDR3 spans 15 amino acids. The V gene's germline CDR1 is SGHRS and CDR2 YFSETQ. Trimming removed 0 bases at V and 2 bases at J, with 10 bases between. The CDR3 loop reads CASSLAAGFTDTQYF. CDR3 in DNA: TGCGCCAGCAGCTTGGCGGCGGGGTTCACAGATACGCAGTATTTT.

The rearrangement uses TRBV5-1 and TRBJ2-7; 9 nucleotides agree with TRBD1. Germline lookup yields CDR1 SGHRS and CDR2 YFSETQ. This CDR3 spans 15 amino acids. Germline trimming cut 3 bases from V and 4 bases from J; bases unmatched to any gene: 8. This CDR3 reads CASSYSMGQGYEQYF. The CDR3 DNA reads TGCGCCAGCAGCTATTCGATGGGACAGGGATACGAGCAGTACTTC.

This chain uses TRBV7-2 with TRBJ2-6; TRBD1 agrees at 7 bases. The CDR3 loop spans 14 amino acids. The trim removed 1 base at V and 10 bases at J, leaving 4 bases unmatched. CDR1 is SGHTA and CDR2 is FQGNSA in the germline V gene. The CDR3 region has the DNA TGTGCCAGCAGCTTAGGAGGACAGGAGAACGTCCTGACTTTC. Translation: CASSLGGQENVLTF.

There are a few counts of this clonotype. The chain is built from TRBV18 and TRBJ1-3; D possibly corresponds to TRBD1 (5 bases). Trimming cost V 0 bases and J 6 bases, with 12 bases left between them. This CDR3 is 15 amino acids long. The germline V gene has CDR1 KGHSH and CDR2 LQKENI. The CDR3 DNA reads TGTGCCAGCTCACCACCGGTGGGACCACCAAACACCATATATTTT. Translation gives CASSPPVGPPNTIYF.

The chain couples TRBV29-1 to TRBJ2-2; D gene ambiguous. The germline gives CDR1 SQVTM, CDR2 ANQGSEA. V lost 0 bases and J lost 1, with 6 bases in between. The CDR3 is 14 residues long. The CDR3 DNA reads as TGCAGCGTTGAAGAACACCAGAACACCGGGGAGCTGTTTTTT. This translates into CSVEEHQNTGELFF.

This clonotype came up a few times. This chain uses TRBV7-2 with TRBJ2-1; 8 bases fit TRBD2. This CDR3 comprises 15 residues. V gave up 5 bases and J gave up 6 bases; unmatched junction bases: 9. The germline V gene has CDR1 SGHTA and CDR2 FQGNSA. The CDR3 sequence: CASSTPGTRANEQFF. CDR3 sequence (DNA): TGTGCCAGCAGCACCCCCGGGACTAGGGCCAATGAGCAGTTCTTC.

The V and J genes are TRBV7-6 and TRBJ2-1; 8 nucleotides agree with TRBD2. The ends lost 5 bases at V and 3 bases at J; junction bases unmatched: 6. The CDR3 has 15 amino acids. CDR1 and CDR2 (germline): SGHVS, FNYEAQ. The CDR3 reads CASSALAGLYNEQFF. CDR3 coding DNA: TGTGCCAGCAGCGCGCTAGCGGGCCTCTACAATGAGCAGTTCTTC. Full variable domain (missing parts from reference TRBV7-6 and TRBJ2-1): GAGVSQSPRYKVTKRGQDVALRCDPISGHVSLYWYRQALGQGPEFLTYFNYEAQQDKSGLPNDRFSAERPEGSISTLTIQRTEQRDSAMYRCASSALAGLYNEQFFGPGTRLTVL.

The table lists this clonotype with a few counts. The CDR3 DNA is TGCAGCGTTCCCACCCTTGGGGGAGATGAAGCTTTCTTT. Translation gives CSVPTLGGDEAFF. The J gene is TRBJ1-1, the V gene TRBV29-1, with D maybe TRBD1 (5 bases). Germline values: CDR1 SQVTM, CDR2 ANQGSEA. Trimming shortened V by 5 bases and J by 7 bases, and 17 bases separated the two germline ends. The CDR3 runs to 13 residues.

The J gene is TRBJ2-2, the V gene TRBV12-3 or TRBV12-4; maybe TRBD1 (6 bases). This CDR3 is built from 13 residues. Trimming took 3 bases from V and 6 from J, leaving 8 bases between them. CDR3 DNA sequence: TGTGCCAGCAGTTTTGAGGGGGCCGGGGAGCTGTTTTTT. Its protein product is CASSFEGAGELFF.

This clonotype has more than one count but fewer than ten. This sequence joins TRBV24-1 and TRBJ2-5, with TRBD1 identical over 7 bases. The V segment lost 5 bases and the J segment 0 bases; nucleotides outside the gene matches: 2. The CDR3 runs to 14 residues. Germline assignment: CDR1 KGHDR and CDR2 SFDVKD. CDR3 residues: CATSGQGHQETQYF. The CDR3 DNA reads as TGTGCCACCAGTGGACAGGGCCACCAAGAGACCCAGTACTTC.

The chain links TRBV5-1 to TRBJ1-1; 7 positions agree with TRBD1. The CDR3 extends over 12 amino acids. Germline V gives CDR1 SGHRS, CDR2 YFSETQ. After removal of 1 base from V and 8 bases from J, the junction contained 2 bases not matched to a gene. The DNA of the CDR3 is TGCGCCAGCAGCTTGTCGGGACAGGAAGCTTTCTTT. Its protein is CASSLSGQEAFF. The whole variable domain, filled in from reference TRBV5-1 and TRBJ1-1, reads KAGVTQTPRYLIKTRGQQVTLSCSPISGHRSVSWYQQTPGQGLQFLFEYFSETQRNKGNFPGRFSGRQFSNSRSEMNVSTLELGDSALYLCASSLSGQEAFFGQGTRLTVV.

The chain joins TRBV28 to TRBJ1-4; 9 positions agree with TRBD1. The length of the CDR3 is 13 residues. V lost 3 bases, J lost 16 bases, and 9 bases stayed unmatched. Germline CDR1 and CDR2: MDHEN and SYDVKM. DNA for the CDR3: TGTGCCAGCAGTTTCTCCTGGGGGGACAGGGAGTTTTTT. Protein sequence: CASSFSWGDREFF.

The chain employs TRBV7-9 and TRBJ2-3, with 8 bases identical to TRBD1. The CDR3 covers 15 residues. The junction had 4 bases not matched to a gene; V was cut back by 3 bases and J by 2 bases. Germline CDR1 reads SEHNR; CDR2 reads FQNEAQ (reference sequence). This chain's CDR3 is CASSFWTGNTDTQYF. CDR3 bases: TGTGCCAGCAGCTTCTGGACAGGGAACACAGATACGCAGTATTTT. The full variable domain, in which reference TRBV7-9 and TRBJ2-3 provide the parts outside the CDR3, is DTGVSQNPRHKITKRGQNVTFRCDPISEHNRLYWYRQTLGQGPEFLTYFQNEAQLEKSRLLSDRFSAERPKGSFSTLEIQRTEQGDSAMYLCASSFWTGNTDTQYFGPGTRLTVL.

This clonotype was detected ten times or more. The chain has TRBV14 and TRBJ2-3, with D possibly being TRBD2 (6 bases). The CDR3 loop spans 13 amino acids. CDR1 SGHDN and CDR2 FVKESK come from the germline V gene. V gave up 6 bases and J gave up 8 bases, with 15 bases separating them. The CDR3 DNA reads as TGTGCCAGCAGACGACTAGAGGTCGGTACGCAGTATTTT. This gives the protein CASRRLEVGTQYF.

The chain recombines TRBV4-1 with TRBJ2-7, with unresolved D. The germline V gene encodes CDR1 MGHRA and CDR2 YSYEKL. The CDR3 is 15 amino acids. V lost 4 bases and J 2 bases, leaving 15 bases between the germline ends. CDR3: CASSLGIGFTYEQYF. CDR3 in DNA: TGCGCCAGCAGCCTGGGTATCGGGTTTACCTACGAGCAGTACTTC.

This chain connects TRBV20-1 to TRBJ2-5; D may match TRBD1 or TRBD2 (5 bases each). CDR3 length: 13 amino acids. The V and J ends lost 6 bases and 0 bases respectively, with 11 bases between them. Germline V gene sequence: CDR1 DFQATT, CDR2 SNEGSKA (reference sequence). CDR3 protein: CSADGADQETQYF. CDR3 coding DNA: TGCAGTGCGGACGGGGCGGACCAAGAGACCCAGTACTTC.

CDR3 nucleotide sequence: TGTGCCAGCACGAGGCGGGACTCAAGCACAGATACGCAGTATTTT. Its translation: CASTRRDSSTDTQYF. The chain carries TRBV2 and TRBJ2-3, with D possibly TRBD2 on 6 matching bases. Trimming removed 7 bases from V and 0 bases from J, with 14 bases in between. This CDR3 contains 15 residues. The germline gives CDR1 SNHLY, CDR2 FYNNEI.

Ten or more counts support this clonotype. The chain carries TRBV7-9 and TRBJ1-2; no definite D call. The CDR3 loop spans 12 amino acids. V shed 4 bases and J shed 5 bases, with 8 bases lying between them. In germline, CDR1 is SEHNR, CDR2 FQNEAQ (reference sequence). The CDR3 here is CASSSTAYGYTF. CDR3 DNA sequence: TGTGCCAGCAGCTCAACAGCTTATGGCTACACCTTC.

This clonotype showed up just a few times. The rearrangement uses TRBV7-2 and TRBJ2-7, with D unresolved. Germline V CDR1 and CDR2: SGHTA, FQGNSA. The CDR3 covers 14 residues. V was clipped by 5 bases and J by 3 bases, with 14 bases between them. In DNA form, the CDR3 reads TGTGCCAGCAGCCCTATGGCTACCCTCTACGAGCAGTACTTC. It yields the protein CASSPMATLYEQYF.

This clonotype has a handful of counts. The chain has TRBV5-4 and TRBJ2-2; D ambiguous. V was pared by 0 bases and J by 1 base, with 4 bases between. Looked up from germline, CDR1 is SGHNT and CDR2 is YYREEE (reference sequence). There are 14 residues in the CDR3. DNA of the CDR3: TGTGCCAGCAGCTTGGACAAGAACACCGGGGAGCTGTTTTTT. This codes for CASSLDKNTGELFF.

This chain connects TRBV18 to TRBJ2-7, with unresolved D. The V end lost 5 bases, the J end lost 6 bases, and 11 bases lay between the germline ends. The CDR3 is made up of 12 amino acids. The germline V gene has CDR1 KGHSH and CDR2 LQKENI. DNA for the CDR3: TGTGCCAGCTCATCTGAGAGGCTCGAGCAGTACTTC. It is translated as CASSSERLEQYF. Full variable domain (outside the CDR3, taken from reference TRBV18 and TRBJ2-7): NAGVMQNPRHLVRRRGQEARLRCSPMKGHSHVYWYRQLPEEGLKFMVYLQKENIIDESGMPKERFSAEFPKEGPSILRIQQVVRGDSAAYFCASSSERLEQYFGPGTRLTVT.